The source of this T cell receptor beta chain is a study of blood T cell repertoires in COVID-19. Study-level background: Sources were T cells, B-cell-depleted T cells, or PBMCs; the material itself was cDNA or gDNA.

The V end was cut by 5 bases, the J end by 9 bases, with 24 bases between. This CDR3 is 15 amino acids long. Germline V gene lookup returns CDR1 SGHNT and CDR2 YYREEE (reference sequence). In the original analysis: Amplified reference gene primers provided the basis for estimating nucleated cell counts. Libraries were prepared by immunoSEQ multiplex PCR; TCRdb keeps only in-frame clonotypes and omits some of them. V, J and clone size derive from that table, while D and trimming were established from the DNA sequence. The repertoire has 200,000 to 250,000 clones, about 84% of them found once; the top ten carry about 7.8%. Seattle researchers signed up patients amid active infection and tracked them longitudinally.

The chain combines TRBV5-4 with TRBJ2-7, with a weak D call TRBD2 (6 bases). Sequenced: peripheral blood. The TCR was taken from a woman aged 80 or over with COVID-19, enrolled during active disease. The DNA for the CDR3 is TGTGCCAGCAGGTCCAAGGGCGGGGTTCCGGAGAGGCAGTACTTC. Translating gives CASRSKGGVPERQYF.